These T cell receptor beta chains were read from a single sample in a study of CD8+ T cells in alopecia areata. Sequencing used immunoSEQ multiplex PCR; TCRdb keeps in-frame clones, though not all of them. The table shows about 190,000 clones, with around 60% occurring only once. Sequencing was performed on CD4+ T cells sorted from blood, taken at week 4, from a patient treated with tofacitinib. The receptors originated from a human donor with alopecia areata. CDR3s include the opening cysteine and the closing phenylalanine or tryptophan. D genes are given only for firm matches. A row's size may be missing; if present it is once, few, many or a size class.

>TRBV5-1|-|TRBJ1-2|few
TGCGCCAGCAGCTATGGCAGGGTGACCTATGGCTACACCTTC
CASSYGRVTYGYTF
>TRBV7-3|-|TRBJ2-5|-
TGTGCCAGCAGCATCGGGACGGGGGAGACCCAGTACTTC
CASSIGTGETQYF
>TRBV6-5|TRBD2|TRBJ2-1|few
TGTGCCAGCAGTTGGATGGGCGGGGGATACAATGAGCAGTTCTTC
CASSWMGGGYNEQFF
>TRBV29-1|-|TRBJ2-5|few
TGCAGCGTTGAAGAAGGTAGGGGATGGTTCCAAGAGACCCAGTACTTC
CSVEEGRGWFQETQYF
>TRBV6-1|-|TRBJ2-7|few
TGTGCCAGCAGTGAAGAGGCTGGGGGACACTACGAGCAGTACTTC
CASSEEAGGHYEQYF
>TRBV2|-|TRBJ2-1|-
TGTGCCGAAGGGGACCACCCTCCCTTCTTC
CAEGDHPPFF
>TRBV7-9|TRBD1|TRBJ2-7|few
TGTGCCAGCAGCTTAGAACAGGGGGGCTCCGAGCAGTACTTC
CASSLEQGGSEQYF
>TRBV28|-|TRBJ2-1|few
TGTGCCAGCAGTTTATTTACCGGGAATTTCCACAATGAGCAGTTCTTC
CASSLFTGNFHNEQFF
>TRBV15|-|TRBJ2-3|-
TGTGCCACCAGCAGAGGGGCCGACACAGATACGCAGTATTTT
CATSRGADTDTQYF
>TRBV4-3|-|TRBJ1-5|few
TGCGCCAGCAGCCAAGATCGTGTGGGGAATCAGCCCCAGCATTTT
CASSQDRVGNQPQHF
>TRBV30|-|TRBJ1-2|-
TGTGCCTGGACCTTGACAGCCACCCGGGGTGGCTACACCTTC
CAWTLTATRGGYTF
>TRBV7-2|-|TRBJ2-6|few
TGTGCCAGCAGCCCTTTATTCTCTGGGGCCAACGTCCTGACTTTC
CASSPLFSGANVLTF
>TRBV7-2|TRBD2|TRBJ2-2|-
TGTGCCAGCAGCTTAGCCTTTAAGTCGGGAGGGCTGTTTTTT
CASSLAFKSGGLFF
>TRBV14|-|TRBJ2-2|few
TGTGCCAGCAGCCCATTACAGGGCTCCGGGGAGCTGTTTTTT
CASSPLQGSGELFF
>TRBV7-2|TRBD2|TRBJ2-1|-
TGTGCCAGCAGCTTAGACGCGGGAGCCATCAATGAGCAGTTCTTC
CASSLDAGAINEQFF
>TRBV29-1|TRBD1|TRBJ1-2|-
TGCAGCGTGAAAACGACTACGGGACAGGGGGCGGGTTATGGCTACACCTTC
CSVKTTTGQGAGYGYTF